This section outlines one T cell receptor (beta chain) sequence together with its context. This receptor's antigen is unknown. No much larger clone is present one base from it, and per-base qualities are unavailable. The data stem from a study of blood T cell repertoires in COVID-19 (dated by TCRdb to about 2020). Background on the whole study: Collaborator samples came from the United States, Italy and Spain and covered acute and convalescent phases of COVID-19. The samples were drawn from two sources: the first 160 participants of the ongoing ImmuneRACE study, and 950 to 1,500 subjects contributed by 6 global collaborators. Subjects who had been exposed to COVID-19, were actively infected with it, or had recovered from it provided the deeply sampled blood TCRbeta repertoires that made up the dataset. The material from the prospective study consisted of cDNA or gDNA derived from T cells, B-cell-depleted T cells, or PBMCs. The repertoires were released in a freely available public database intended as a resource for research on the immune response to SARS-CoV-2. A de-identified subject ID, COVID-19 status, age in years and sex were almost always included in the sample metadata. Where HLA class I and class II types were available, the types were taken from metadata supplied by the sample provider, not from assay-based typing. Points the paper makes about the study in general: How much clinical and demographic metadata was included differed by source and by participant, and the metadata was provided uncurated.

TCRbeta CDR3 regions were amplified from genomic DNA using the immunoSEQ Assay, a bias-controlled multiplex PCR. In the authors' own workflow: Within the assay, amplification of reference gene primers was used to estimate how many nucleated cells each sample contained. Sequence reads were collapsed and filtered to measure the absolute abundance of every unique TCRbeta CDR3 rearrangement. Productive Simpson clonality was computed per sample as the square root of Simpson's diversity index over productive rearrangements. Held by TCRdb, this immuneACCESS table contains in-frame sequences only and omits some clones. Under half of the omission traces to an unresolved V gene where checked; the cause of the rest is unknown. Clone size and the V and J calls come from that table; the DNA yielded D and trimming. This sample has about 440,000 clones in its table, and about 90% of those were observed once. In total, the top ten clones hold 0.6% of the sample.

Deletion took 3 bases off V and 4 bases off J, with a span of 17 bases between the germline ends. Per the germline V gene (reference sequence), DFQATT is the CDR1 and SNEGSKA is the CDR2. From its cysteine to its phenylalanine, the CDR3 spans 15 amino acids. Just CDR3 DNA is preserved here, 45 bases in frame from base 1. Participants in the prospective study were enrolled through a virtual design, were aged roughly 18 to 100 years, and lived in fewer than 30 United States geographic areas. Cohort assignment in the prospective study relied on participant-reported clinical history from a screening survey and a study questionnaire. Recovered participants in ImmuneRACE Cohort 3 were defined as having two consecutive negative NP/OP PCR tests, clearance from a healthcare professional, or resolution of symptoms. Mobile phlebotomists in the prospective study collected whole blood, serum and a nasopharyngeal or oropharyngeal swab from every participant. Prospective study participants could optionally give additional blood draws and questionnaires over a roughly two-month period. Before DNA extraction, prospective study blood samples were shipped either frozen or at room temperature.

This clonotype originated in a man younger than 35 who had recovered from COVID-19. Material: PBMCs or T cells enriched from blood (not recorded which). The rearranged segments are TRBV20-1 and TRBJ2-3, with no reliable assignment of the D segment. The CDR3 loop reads CSASGANLLADTQYF. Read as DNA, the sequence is TGCAGTGCTAGTGGTGCCAACCTTCTAGCAGATACGCAGTATTTT.